This TCR beta chain was identified during a study of T-cell memory formation after mild COVID-19. Turning to the study itself: There were largely donor-specific TCR clusters.

MiXCR was run by TCRdb on the 5' RACE reads, yielding one entry per CDR3 protein. This table has about 420,000 distinct CDR3 sequences, around a quarter appearing once. V was shortened by 6 bases and J by 5 bases, with 16 bases between the two germline ends. The CDR3 is made up of 14 amino acids. Germline assignment: CDR1 KGHSH and CDR2 LQKENI. This clonotype was sampled from an adult woman who had mild COVID-19 (a few samples of this study predate the infection). Cell type and time point are not known. Sequenced material: PBMCs or a T cell subset sorted from them (not recorded which). This chain uses TRBV18 with TRBJ2-5; D unresolved. CDR3 amino acids: CASSPRNTPETQYF. The DNA of the CDR3 is TGTGCCAGCTCGCCGAGGAACACGCCGGAGACCCAGTACTTC.